In its sample, the clone carrying this T cell receptor (beta chain) was seen once. Its specificity is not known. The PCR used 60 Vbeta and 13 Jbeta primers. Clones were read by immunoSEQ multiplex PCR, and TCRdb kept only the in-frame ones, dropping some. The sample lists some 180,000 clones; 82% were seen once. This entry belongs to a study of cytomegalovirus exposure and HLA in healthy donors. The CDR3 spans 14 residues. Trimming cost V 8 bases and J 3 bases; bases outside gene matches: 8. Germline assignment: CDR1 LNHDA and CDR2 SQIVND (reference sequence). Overall study findings and caveats: According to an earlier analysis, most TCR beta V segments yielded productive rearrangements about 90% or about 30% of the time. According to the study, approximately 150 TCR beta chains were cytomegalovirus-associated.

Sequencing was done on a sample of PBMCs. This chain joins TRBV19 and TRBJ2-3; TRBD1 matches at 7 bases. This TCR came from a man aged 35 to 55 in good health and CMV-seronegative. The CDR3 nucleotides are TGTGCCAGTGCTGACAGGGTAATTACAGATACGCAGTATTTT. Translation: CASADRVITDTQYF.